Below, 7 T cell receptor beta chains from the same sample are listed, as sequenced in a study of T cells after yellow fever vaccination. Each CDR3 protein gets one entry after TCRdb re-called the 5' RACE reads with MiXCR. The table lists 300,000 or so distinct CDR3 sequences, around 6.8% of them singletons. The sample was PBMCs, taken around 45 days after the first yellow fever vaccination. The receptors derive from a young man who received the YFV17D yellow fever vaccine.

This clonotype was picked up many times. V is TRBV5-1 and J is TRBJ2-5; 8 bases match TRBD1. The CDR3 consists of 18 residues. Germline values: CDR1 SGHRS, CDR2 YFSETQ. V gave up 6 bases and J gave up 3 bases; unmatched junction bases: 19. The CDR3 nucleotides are TGCGCCAGCAATTTGGACGAGACAGGGGATGTTTTTGAAGAGACCCAGTACTTC. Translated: CASNLDETGDVFEETQYF.

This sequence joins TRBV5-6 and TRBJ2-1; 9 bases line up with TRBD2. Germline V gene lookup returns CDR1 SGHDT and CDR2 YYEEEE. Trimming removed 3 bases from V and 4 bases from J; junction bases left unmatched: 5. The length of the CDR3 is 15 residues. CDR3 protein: CASSWATSGYNEQFF. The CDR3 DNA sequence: TGTGCCAGCAGCTGGGCGACTAGCGGATACAATGAGCAGTTCTTC.

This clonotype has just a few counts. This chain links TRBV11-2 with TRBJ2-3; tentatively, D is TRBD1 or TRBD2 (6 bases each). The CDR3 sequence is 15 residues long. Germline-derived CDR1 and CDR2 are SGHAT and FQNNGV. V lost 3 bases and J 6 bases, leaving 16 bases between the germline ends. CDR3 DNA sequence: TGTGCCAGCAGCTTTCAAGGGGGGCTTTACGATACGCAGTATTTT. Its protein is CASSFQGGLYDTQYF.

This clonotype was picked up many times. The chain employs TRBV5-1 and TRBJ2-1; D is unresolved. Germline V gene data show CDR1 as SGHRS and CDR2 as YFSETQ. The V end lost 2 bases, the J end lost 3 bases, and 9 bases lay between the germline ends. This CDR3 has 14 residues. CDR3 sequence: CASSLENLYNEQFF. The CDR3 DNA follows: TGCGCCAGCAGCTTAGAGAACCTCTACAATGAGCAGTTCTTC. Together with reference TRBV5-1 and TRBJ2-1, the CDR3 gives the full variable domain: KAGVTQTPRYLIKTRGQQVTLSCSPISGHRSVSWYQQTPGQGLQFLFEYFSETQRNKGNFPGRFSGRQFSNSRSEMNVSTLELGDSALYLCASSLENLYNEQFFGPGTRLTVL.

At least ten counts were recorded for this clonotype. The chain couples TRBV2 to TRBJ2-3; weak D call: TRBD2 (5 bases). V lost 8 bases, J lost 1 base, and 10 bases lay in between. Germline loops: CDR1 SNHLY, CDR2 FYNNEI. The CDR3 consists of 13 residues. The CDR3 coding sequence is TGTGCCAGCTCATATAGCGGCACAGATACGCAGTATTTT. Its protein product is CASSYSGTDTQYF.

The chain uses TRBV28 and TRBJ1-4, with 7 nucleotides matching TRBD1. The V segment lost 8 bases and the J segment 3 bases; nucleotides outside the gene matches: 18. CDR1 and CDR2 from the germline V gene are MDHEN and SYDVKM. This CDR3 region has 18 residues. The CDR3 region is CASVPTGRLDRANEKLFF. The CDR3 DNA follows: TGTGCCAGCGTCCCGACAGGGCGCCTAGACAGAGCTAATGAAAAACTGTTTTTT. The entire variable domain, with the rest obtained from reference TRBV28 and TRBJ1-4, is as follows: DVKVTQSSRYLVKRTGEKVFLECVQDMDHENMFWYRQDPGLGLRLIYFSYDVKMKEKGDIPEGYSVSREKKERFSLILESASTNQTSMYLCASVPTGRLDRANEKLFFGSGTQLSVL.

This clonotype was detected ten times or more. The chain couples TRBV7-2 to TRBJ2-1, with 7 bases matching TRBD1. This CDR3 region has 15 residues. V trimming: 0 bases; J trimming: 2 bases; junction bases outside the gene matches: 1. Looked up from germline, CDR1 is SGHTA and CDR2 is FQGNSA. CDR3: CASSLAGTAYNEQFF. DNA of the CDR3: TGTGCCAGCAGCTTAGCCGGGACAGCCTACAATGAGCAGTTCTTC.